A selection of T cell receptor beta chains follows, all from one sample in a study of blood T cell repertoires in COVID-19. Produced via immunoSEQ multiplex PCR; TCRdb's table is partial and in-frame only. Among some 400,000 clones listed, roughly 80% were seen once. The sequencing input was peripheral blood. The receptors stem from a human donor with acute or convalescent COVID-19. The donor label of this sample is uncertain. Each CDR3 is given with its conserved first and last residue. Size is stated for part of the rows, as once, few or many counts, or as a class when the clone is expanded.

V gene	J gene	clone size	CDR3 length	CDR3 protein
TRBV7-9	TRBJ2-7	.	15	CASSSSGTGGYEQYF
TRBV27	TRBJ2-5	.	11	CASGRGGAQYF
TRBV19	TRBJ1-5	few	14	CASSESGGGQPQHF
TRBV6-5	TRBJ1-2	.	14	CASSLKQGIGGYTF
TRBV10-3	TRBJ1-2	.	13	CAISDMDSYGYTF
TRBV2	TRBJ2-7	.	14	CASSEEKGLYEQYF
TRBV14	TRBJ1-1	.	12	CASSRQGRQAFF
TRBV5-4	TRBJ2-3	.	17	CASSSLTGLAGTDTQYF
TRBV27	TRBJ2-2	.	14	CASSWAGNTGELFF
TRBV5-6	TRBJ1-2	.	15	CASSLGRQGARGYTF
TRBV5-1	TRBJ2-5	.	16	CASSLEGQGKGETQYF
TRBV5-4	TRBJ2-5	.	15	CASSSPTDRGETQYF
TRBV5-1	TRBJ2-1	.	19	CASSLGGVTSKPSYNEQFF
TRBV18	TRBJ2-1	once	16	CASSLAGGTSYNEQFF
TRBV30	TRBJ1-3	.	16	CAWRPRTGKQADTIYF
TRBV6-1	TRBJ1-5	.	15	CASSEYQISNQPQHF
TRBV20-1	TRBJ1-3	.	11	CSAPRGNTIYF
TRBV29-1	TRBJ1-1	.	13	CSVGTVGNTEAFF
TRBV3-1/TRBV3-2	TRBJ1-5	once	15	CASSHGGGSNQPQHF
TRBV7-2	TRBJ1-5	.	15	CASSLRDIGNQPQHF
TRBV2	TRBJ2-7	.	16	CASRRPGQGRSYEQYF
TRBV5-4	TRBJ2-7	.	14	CAAQTGTGGYEQYF
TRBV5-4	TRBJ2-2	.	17	CASSSVGRGRYTGELFF
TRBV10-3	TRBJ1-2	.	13	CAISSQGDYGYTF
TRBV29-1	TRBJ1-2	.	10	CSVQQGNPHF
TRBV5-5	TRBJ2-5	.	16	CASSLALAGYQETQYF
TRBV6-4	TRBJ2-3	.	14	CASSDGTGGDTQYF
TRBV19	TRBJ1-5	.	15	CASRGSDRVHQPQHF
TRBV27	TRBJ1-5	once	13	CASSLTGSKPQHF
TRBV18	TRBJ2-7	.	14	CASSPLSESYEQYF
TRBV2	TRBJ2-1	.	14	CASSESSGGYEQFF
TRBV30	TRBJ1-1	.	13	CAWSVQGNTEAFF
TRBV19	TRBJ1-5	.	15	CASNSGTGGNQPQHF
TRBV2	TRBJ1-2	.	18	CASSEDGTGDLANYGYTF
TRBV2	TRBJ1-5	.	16	CATLRDREGNNQPQHF
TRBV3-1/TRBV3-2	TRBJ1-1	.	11	CASSQDRGAFF
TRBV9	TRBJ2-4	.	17	CASSVGRTSALGNIQYF
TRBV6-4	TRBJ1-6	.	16	CASSEFLDSEYSPLHF
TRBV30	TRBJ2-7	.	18	CAWSVTNQRLAGVGEQYF
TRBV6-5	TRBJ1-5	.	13	CATTGALNQPQHF